This T cell receptor beta chain appears in the sequencing data of a study of human T cells and chemical hapten exposure. CDR1 KGHDR and CDR2 SFDVKD come from the germline V gene. The CDR3 loop spans 14 amino acids. Trimming at V came to 9 bases and at J to 3 bases, leaving 4 bases not matched to a gene. This clonotype was counted only a few times. Time point meaning: patch test 1, 2 weeks after DPC sensitization. Sample treatment: therapeutic diphenylcyclopropenone sensitization with weekly scalp DPC. Authors' processing steps: There were a median of roughly 100,000 TCRs per sample, with a range from roughly 20,000 to 750,000. MiXCR, applied by TCRdb to the RACE reads, yields one record per CDR3 protein. Here the V and J calls rest on TCRdb's processing, not on the authors' analysis. This sample has about 99,000 distinct CDR3 sequences, with around 12% found just once.

The chain couples TRBV24-1 to TRBJ2-2; 9 bases map to TRBD2. This specimen consisted of whole blood, obtained in connection with sensitization to the hapten diphenylcyclopropenone (DPC). This clonotype was sampled from a woman between 40 and 50 years old with alopecia areata. Some clones in this sample may be carry-over from other donors' samples. The CDR3 bases are TGTGCCACCGGGGGACTAGCCGACACCGGGGAGCTGTTTTTT. This encodes CATGGLADTGELFF.